This note documents a single TCR beta chain sequence. The antigen is undetermined. A single record per CDR3 protein comes from TCRdb applying MiXCR to the 5' RACE reads. The sample includes 450,000 or so distinct CDR3 sequences, around 18% of them seen just once. Each donor was a healthy Caucasian. This record belongs to a study of identical twins. Germline V lookup: CDR1 ENHRY, CDR2 SYGVKD. V lost 0 bases to trimming and J lost 7 bases, with 6 bases between them. The CDR3 is 12 amino acids. General study findings and limits: The more abundant beta clonotypes in cord blood had fewer insertions, and memory repertoires did not show this. Donors were not followed over many years; analysis was cross-sectional.

The chain employs TRBV10-3 and TRBJ2-5; unclear D gene. The TCR was taken from a man aged 45-65 years in good health. Sequenced sample: naive T cells sorted from blood. CDR3 sequence (DNA): TGTGCCATCAGTGAGTCTAAAGGGACCCAGTACTTC. Translating it yields CAISESKGTQYF.